This T cell receptor (beta chain) is from a study of PD-L1 blockade in urothelial cancer. Across the study: Median T cell yield from blood was over 120,000.

TCRdb's table, derived via immunoSEQ multiplex PCR, lists solely in-frame clones and lacks some. The sample carries tens of thousands of clones, over 80% recorded once. This clone was counted only a few times. This CDR3 spans 15 amino acids. V was clipped by 3 bases and J by 11 bases; unmatched bases: 14. From germline, CDR1 is SGHTA and CDR2 FQGNSA. Indicated time point: pretreatment peripheral blood. The clonotype comes from a woman between 70 and 85 years old with urothelial cancer. The gene calls are TRBV7-2 and TRBJ1-1, with 8 bases that match TRBD1. The material was PBMCs, obtained around atezolizumab (anti-PD-L1) treatment. The CDR3 region is CASSFYAGGGGRAFF. The CDR3 DNA reads as TGTGCCAGCAGCTTCTACGCAGGGGGCGGGGGTCGGGCTTTCTTT.